Shown below are 18 T cell receptor beta chains from a single sample sequenced in a study of T-cell memory formation after mild COVID-19. TCRdb independently ran MiXCR on the 5' RACE reads; one entry per CDR3 protein. Of approximately 300,000 distinct CDR3 sequences listed, around 19% were seen once; the top ten hold around a fifth. The sequenced sample was PBMCs or a T cell subset sorted from them (not recorded which). Receptors were obtained from a man in his late teens or twenties who had mild COVID-19 (a few samples of this study predate the infection). Cell type and time point are not known.

In its sample, this clonotype was seen a few times. The V and J genes are TRBV5-6 and TRBJ1-6; D unresolved. Per germline, CDR1 SGHDT and CDR2 YYEEEE. The V gene lost 4 bases and the J gene lost 8 bases, with 16 bases spanning the gap. The CDR3 runs to 15 residues. The CDR3 region is CASSVEGTFDSPLHF. Written as DNA, the CDR3 is TGTGCCAGCAGCGTGGAGGGAACTTTCGATTCACCCCTCCACTTT.

The V call is TRBV5-5, the J call TRBJ1-5, with a weak D call TRBD1 (6 bases). CDR3 size: 15 residues. V shed 2 bases and J shed 2 bases, with 11 bases lying between them. CDR1 and CDR2 (germline): SGHKS, YYEKEE (reference sequence). CDR3 bases: TGTGCCAGCAGCTTTGGGGGGCCAGGCAATCAGCCCCAGCATTTT. Protein product: CASSFGGPGNQPQHF.

This clonotype has at least ten counts. This rearrangement joins TRBV5-1 to TRBJ2-5; the match to TRBD1 covers 7 bases. Germline V gives CDR1 SGHRS, CDR2 YFSETQ. The CDR3 is 14 amino acids. Losses at the gene ends were 3 bases for V and 4 bases for J; bases not matched to a gene: 6. The CDR3 loop is CASSSGGSRETQYF. In DNA, the CDR3 is TGCGCCAGCAGCTCAGGGGGATCGCGAGAGACCCAGTACTTC. Filled out from reference TRBV5-1 and TRBJ2-5, the complete variable domain reads KAGVTQTPRYLIKTRGQQVTLSCSPISGHRSVSWYQQTPGQGLQFLFEYFSETQRNKGNFPGRFSGRQFSNSRSEMNVSTLELGDSALYLCASSSGGSRETQYFGPGTRLLVL.

This clonotype was picked up a small number of times. The rearrangement uses TRBV15 and TRBJ2-5; D remains ambiguous. Trimming cost V 1 base and J 5 bases, with 17 bases left between them. The CDR3 runs to 16 residues. Per germline, CDR1 LNHNV and CDR2 YYDKDF (reference sequence). The CDR3 region is CATSRVAGWLRETQYF. CDR3 coding DNA: TGTGCCACCAGCAGAGTGGCAGGCTGGCTCCGGGAGACCCAGTACTTC.

The chain uses TRBV12-3 or TRBV12-4 and TRBJ1-2; no clear D gene. This CDR3 is 17 amino acids long. With 1 base removed from V and 0 bases from J, the gap between germline ends came to 15 bases. CDR3 in DNA: TGTGCCAGCAGTTTAGGGCTGACTGGTTTAGCTAACTATGGCTACACCTTC. It is translated as CASSLGLTGLANYGYTF.

This clonotype was seen only a few times. J is TRBJ2-2 and V is TRBV6-2 or TRBV6-3; TRBD1 is a possible D gene (5 bases). Germline lookup yields CDR1 MNHEY and CDR2 SVGEGT. The CDR3 consists of 15 residues. V lost 2 bases to trimming and J lost 3 bases, with 10 bases between them. CDR3 protein: CASSYRGPDTGELFF. CDR3 sequence (DNA): TGTGCCAGCAGTTACAGGGGTCCGGACACCGGGGAGCTGTTTTTT.

CDR3 in DNA: TGTGCCAGCAGCTTACTGGCGGTGTGGGGAGCTTTCTTT. Protein product: CASSLLAVWGAFF. This sequence joins TRBV7-2 and TRBJ1-1; D not certain. The germline V gene has CDR1 SGHTA and CDR2 FQGNSA. The V end lost 2 bases, the J end lost 10 bases, and 14 bases lay between the germline ends. The CDR3 sequence is 13 residues long.

A few counts support this clonotype. The genes are TRBV15 and TRBJ1-5; possibly TRBD1 for D (5 bases). Trimming shortened V by 0 bases and J by 9 bases, and 6 bases separated the two germline ends. Germline values: CDR1 LNHNV, CDR2 YYDKDF (reference sequence). The CDR3 has 12 residues. The CDR3: CATSRDQGPQHF. The CDR3 nucleotides read TGTGCCACCAGCAGAGACCAGGGGCCCCAGCATTTT.

This clonotype has just a few counts. J is TRBJ2-7 and V is TRBV5-4; 7 bases agree with TRBD1. This CDR3 comprises 14 residues. V shed 0 bases, J shed 3 bases, and the junction held 3 bases outside the gene matches. The germline V gene has CDR1 SGHNT and CDR2 YYREEE (reference sequence). CDR3 sequence reads: CASSLGGGYYEQYV. DNA for the CDR3: TGTGCCAGCAGCTTGGGAGGGGGCTACTACGAGCAGTACGTC.

This clonotype was recorded a few times. This chain links TRBV5-1 with TRBJ2-4, with 12 positions matching TRBD1. This CDR3 has 15 amino acids. J gave up 12 bases and V 0 bases, and 7 bases lay outside the gene matches. Germline values: CDR1 SGHRS, CDR2 YFSETQ. CDR3 loop: CASSLVGQGAQDQYF. Here the CDR3 DNA reads TGCGCCAGCAGCTTGGTGGGACAGGGGGCGCAGGATCAGTACTTC.

This clonotype has a handful of counts. The chain employs TRBV19 and TRBJ2-7, with unresolved D. CDR1 and CDR2 from the germline V gene are LNHDA and SQIVND (reference sequence). Trimming left V 5 bases short and J 5 bases short, with 19 bases between. This CDR3 comprises 15 residues. The CDR3 reads CASSARRNGKDEQYF. CDR3 sequence (DNA): TGTGCCAGTAGTGCTCGTCGGAACGGAAAAGACGAGCAGTACTTC.

The chain is built from TRBV6-2 or TRBV6-3 and TRBJ1-5; possible D gene TRBD1, 5 bases. The CDR3 is made up of 16 amino acids. Deletions cut 6 bases from V and 0 bases from J, with 15 bases between. CDR1 MNHEY and CDR2 SVGEGT come from the germline V gene. Here the CDR3 reads CASSLPGGYSNQPQHF. The CDR3 nucleotides are TGTGCCAGCAGCTTGCCGGGGGGGTATAGCAATCAGCCCCAGCATTTT.

This clonotype came up a few times. The chain couples TRBV7-9 to TRBJ1-3; a weak D match, TRBD1 (5 bases). There are 13 residues in the CDR3. Trimming removed 8 bases at V and 0 bases at J, with 8 bases between. The germline V gene encodes CDR1 SEHNR and CDR2 FQNEAQ (reference sequence). The DNA of the CDR3 is TGTGCCAGCCAGGGACCCTCTGGAAACACCATATATTTT. This translates into CASQGPSGNTIYF. The full variable domain, rest sourced from reference TRBV7-9 and TRBJ1-3, is DTGVSQNPRHKITKRGQNVTFRCDPISEHNRLYWYRQTLGQGPEFLTYFQNEAQLEKSRLLSDRFSAERPKGSFSTLEIQRTEQGDSAMYLCASQGPSGNTIYFGEGSWLTVV.

This clonotype was counted a few times. The chain combines TRBV12-3 or TRBV12-4 with TRBJ2-3; maybe TRBD1 (6 bases). The germline V and J ends were trimmed by 7 bases and 2 bases, with 13 bases remaining between them. This CDR3 is built from 14 residues. The CDR3 region has the DNA TGTGCCAGCAAAACGGACAGCACCACAGATACGCAGTATTTT. Protein sequence: CASKTDSTTDTQYF.

This rearrangement joins TRBV7-3 to TRBJ1-2; D possibly corresponds to TRBD1 (6 bases). The CDR3 covers 14 residues. CDR1 and CDR2 from the germline V gene are SGHTA and FQGTGA. The V end was cut by 2 bases, the J end by 4 bases, with 11 bases between. CDR3 loop: CASSLGGGSYGYTF. The CDR3 nucleotides are TGTGCCAGCAGCTTAGGTGGGGGCTCCTATGGCTACACCTTC.

This sequence joins TRBV9 and TRBJ2-1; 11 bases align to TRBD1. The V gene end was trimmed by 3 bases and the J gene end by 7 bases; junction bases not matched to a gene: 12. The CDR3 contains 17 residues. Germline-derived CDR1 and CDR2 are SGDLS and YYNGEE. The CDR3 sequence: CASSESAGQGAWNEQFF. CDR3 DNA sequence: TGTGCCAGCAGCGAGAGCGCTGGACAGGGGGCGTGGAATGAGCAGTTCTTC.

The genes are TRBV12-3 or TRBV12-4 and TRBJ2-5, with 9 bases aligning to TRBD1. This CDR3 region has 16 residues. J lost 5 bases, V lost 5 bases, and 12 bases had no gene match. The CDR3 bases are TGTGCCAGCAGTCCAGAGGTTGGGACAGGGTTGGAGACCCAGTACTTC. This translates into CASSPEVGTGLETQYF.

J is TRBJ2-1 and V is TRBV27, with D uncertain. The CDR3 loop spans 13 amino acids. Germline V gene lookup returns CDR1 MNHEY and CDR2 SMNVEV (reference sequence). Trimming took off 6 bases at V and 4 bases at J, with 10 bases between the two ends. The CDR3 nucleotides are TGTGCCAGCAGCCTTAACGAGTACAATGAGCAGTTCTTC. Residues: CASSLNEYNEQFF.